The 9 T cell receptor beta chains below come from one sample, sequenced in a study of post-analysis software for immune sequencing data. No antigen has been identified for these receptors. Study-level results: Comparison of patients with controls showed four or five TRBV segments more frequent in patients, TRBV5-6, TRBV5-1 and TRBV20-1 among them.

Unique molecular identifiers were present in the TCR beta cDNA libraries. TCRdb ran MiXCR on the PCR reads and lists one entry per CDR3 protein. The table includes 650,000 to 850,000 distinct CDR3 sequences, about 57% detected once. Sequenced sample: blood. These receptors were collected from a girl under 18 with multiple sclerosis.

The chain combines TRBV18 with TRBJ2-5; 9 bases agree with TRBD2. TRBJ2-7 matches the DNA end more closely, so the J call is doubtful. The CDR3 contains 15 residues. The V gene's germline CDR1 is KGHSH and CDR2 LQKENI. The CDR3 bases are TGTGCCAGCTCACCACAAGTAGCGGGGGCCTACGAGCAGTACTTC. It yields the protein CASSPQVAGAYEQYF.

This chain connects TRBV21-1 to TRBJ2-7; the table's TRBD1 call for D was not verified on the DNA. TRBV21-1 is shown as a pseudogene. There are 15 residues in the CDR3. The CDR3 sequence is CASSNGAVRSYEQYF. The DNA for the CDR3 is TGTGCCAGCAGCAACGGCGCGGTCCGCTCCTACGAGCAGTACTTC.

The rearrangement joins TRBV20-1 to TRBJ1-1; D is uncertain. The CDR3 totals 13 residues. Trimming left V 6 bases short and J 1 base short, with 12 bases between. Germline lookup yields CDR1 DFQATT and CDR2 SNEGSKA (reference sequence). The CDR3 spells CSAVRRSNTEAFF. CDR3 coding DNA: TGCAGTGCCGTCAGACGGTCGAACACTGAAGCTTTCTTT.

This clonotype has more than one count but fewer than ten. This sequence joins TRBV7-6 and TRBJ2-5; 8 positions agree with TRBD1. J was trimmed by 11 bases and V by 0 bases; bases with no gene match: 14. The germline CDR1 and CDR2 sequences are SGHVS and FNYEAQ. The CDR3 consists of 16 residues. CDR3 in DNA: TGTGCCAGCAGCTTAGCAGGAACAGGGGGGTTTTCGGCGCAGTACTTC. It translates to CASSLAGTGGFSAQYF.

V usage is TRBV12-3 or TRBV12-4 and J usage is TRBJ2-3; TRBD2 matches 7 bases. Trimming at V came to 6 bases and at J to 4 bases, leaving 13 bases not matched to a gene. This CDR3 comprises 16 residues. CDR3 region: CASSPVGGSPPDTQYF. CDR3 coding DNA: TGTGCCAGCAGCCCCGTTGGCGGGAGTCCCCCAGATACGCAGTATTTT.

This chain joins TRBV6-6 and TRBJ2-1, with D unresolved. The V and J ends lost 6 bases and 2 bases respectively, with 14 bases between them. CDR3 length: 15 amino acids. Germline lookup yields CDR1 MNHNY and CDR2 SVGAGI (reference sequence). The CDR3 DNA reads as TGTGCCAGCAGCCCGGACGTAGCCCCCTACAATGAGCAGTTCTTC. Amino acids: CASSPDVAPYNEQFF.

This clonotype was observed a handful of times. The J gene is TRBJ1-1, the V gene TRBV12-3 or TRBV12-4; 9 bases align to TRBD1. V trimming: 5 bases; J trimming: 9 bases; junction bases outside the gene matches: 4. The length of the CDR3 is 12 residues. In nucleotides, the CDR3 is TGTGCCAGCAGTACGACAGGGGGAAAAGCTTTCTTT. Its protein is CASSTTGGKAFF.

The V call is TRBV6-2 or TRBV6-3, the J call TRBJ2-6; D remains ambiguous. Germline assignment: CDR1 MNHEY and CDR2 SVGEGT. The CDR3 totals 16 residues. V lost 2 bases to trimming and J lost 0 bases, with 8 bases between them. CDR3: CASSYRGFSGANVLTF. The CDR3 region has the DNA TGTGCCAGCAGTTACCGTGGCTTCTCTGGGGCCAACGTCCTGACTTTC.

The chain links TRBV12-3 or TRBV12-4 to TRBJ2-5; a possible D gene is TRBD2 (5 bases). The CDR3 has 13 amino acids. The V end lost 5 bases, the J end lost 2 bases, and 9 bases lay between the germline ends. The CDR3 loop is CASSVRGQETQYF. For the CDR3, the DNA is TGTGCCAGCAGTGTTCGGGGACAAGAGACCCAGTACTTC.